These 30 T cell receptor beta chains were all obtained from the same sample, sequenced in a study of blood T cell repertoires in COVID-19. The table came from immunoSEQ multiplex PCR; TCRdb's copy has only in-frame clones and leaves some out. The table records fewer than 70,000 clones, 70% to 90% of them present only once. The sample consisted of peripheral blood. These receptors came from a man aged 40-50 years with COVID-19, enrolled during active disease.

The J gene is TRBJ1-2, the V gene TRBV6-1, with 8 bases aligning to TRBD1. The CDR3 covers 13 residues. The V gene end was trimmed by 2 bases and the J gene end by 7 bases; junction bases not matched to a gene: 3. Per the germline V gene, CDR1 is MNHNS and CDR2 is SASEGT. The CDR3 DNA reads TGTGCCAGCAGTGAACAGGGGGCAGGTGGCTACACCTTC. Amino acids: CASSEQGAGGYTF.

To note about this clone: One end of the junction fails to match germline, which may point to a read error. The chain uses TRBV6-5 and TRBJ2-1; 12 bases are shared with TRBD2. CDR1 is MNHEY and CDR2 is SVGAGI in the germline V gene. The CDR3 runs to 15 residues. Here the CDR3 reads CASSDSSGGANEQFF. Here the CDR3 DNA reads TGTGCCAGCAGTGACTCTAGCGGGGGGGCCAATGAGCAGTTCTTC.

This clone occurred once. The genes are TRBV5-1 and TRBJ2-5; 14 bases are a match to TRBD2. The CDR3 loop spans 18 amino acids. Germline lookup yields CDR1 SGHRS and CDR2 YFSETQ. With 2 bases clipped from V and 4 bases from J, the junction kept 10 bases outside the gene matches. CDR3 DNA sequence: TGCGCCAGCAGCTTAGGACTAGCGGGGGGCCTTCCTATAGAGACCCAGTACTTC. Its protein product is CASSLGLAGGLPIETQYF.

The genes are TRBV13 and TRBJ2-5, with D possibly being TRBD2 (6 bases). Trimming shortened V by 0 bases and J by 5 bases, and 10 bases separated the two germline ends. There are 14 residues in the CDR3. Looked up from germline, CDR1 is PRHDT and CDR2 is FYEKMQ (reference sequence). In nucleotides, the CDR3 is TGTGCCAGCAGCTTAGGACTAGCTGGGGAGACCCAGTACTTC. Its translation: CASSLGLAGETQYF.

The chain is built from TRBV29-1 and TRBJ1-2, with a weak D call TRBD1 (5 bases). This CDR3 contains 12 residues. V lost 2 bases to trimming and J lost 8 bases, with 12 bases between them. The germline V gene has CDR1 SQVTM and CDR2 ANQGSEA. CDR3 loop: CSVEPGGGGYTF. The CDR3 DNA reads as TGCAGCGTTGAACCCGGGGGAGGCGGCTACACCTTC.

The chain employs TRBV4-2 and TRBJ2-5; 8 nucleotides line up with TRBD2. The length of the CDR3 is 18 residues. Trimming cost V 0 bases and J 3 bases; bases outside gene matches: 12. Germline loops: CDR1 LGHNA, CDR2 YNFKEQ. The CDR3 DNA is TGTGCCAGCAGCCAAGAAGGGTTGTTGAGCGGGGGAAAAGAGACCCAGTACTTC. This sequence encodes CASSQEGLLSGGKETQYF.

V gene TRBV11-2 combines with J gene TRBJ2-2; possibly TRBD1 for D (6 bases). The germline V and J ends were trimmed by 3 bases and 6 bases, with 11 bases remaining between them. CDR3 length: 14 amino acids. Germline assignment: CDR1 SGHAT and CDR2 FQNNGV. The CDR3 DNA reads TGTGCCAGCAGCTTGAACAGGGCTCCCGGGGAGCTGTTTTTT. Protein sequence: CASSLNRAPGELFF.

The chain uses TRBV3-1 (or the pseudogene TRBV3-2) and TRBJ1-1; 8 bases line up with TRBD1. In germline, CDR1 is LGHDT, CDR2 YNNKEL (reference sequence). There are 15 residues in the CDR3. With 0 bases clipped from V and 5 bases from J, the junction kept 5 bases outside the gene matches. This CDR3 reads CASSQETGGGTEAFF. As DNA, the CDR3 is TGTGCCAGCAGCCAAGAAACAGGGGGAGGAACTGAAGCTTTCTTT.

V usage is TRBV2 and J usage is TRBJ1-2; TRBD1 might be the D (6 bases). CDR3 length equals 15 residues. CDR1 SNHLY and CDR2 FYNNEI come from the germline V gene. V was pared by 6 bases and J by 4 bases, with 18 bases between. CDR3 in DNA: TGTGCCAGCAGGCCGGACAGCGCCCTATTCTATGGCTACACCTTC. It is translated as CASRPDSALFYGYTF.

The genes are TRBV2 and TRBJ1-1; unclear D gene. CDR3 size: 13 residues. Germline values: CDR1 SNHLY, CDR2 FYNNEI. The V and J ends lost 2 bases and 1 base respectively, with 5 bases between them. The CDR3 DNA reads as TGTGCCAGCAGTGAATTGGCGAACACTGAAGCTTTCTTT. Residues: CASSELANTEAFF.

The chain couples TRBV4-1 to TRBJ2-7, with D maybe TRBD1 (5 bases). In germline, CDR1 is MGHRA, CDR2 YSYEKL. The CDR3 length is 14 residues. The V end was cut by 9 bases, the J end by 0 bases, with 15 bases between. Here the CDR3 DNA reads TGCGCCAGTCGACAGTTACTCCCCTCCTACGAGCAGTACTTC. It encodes CASRQLLPSYEQYF.

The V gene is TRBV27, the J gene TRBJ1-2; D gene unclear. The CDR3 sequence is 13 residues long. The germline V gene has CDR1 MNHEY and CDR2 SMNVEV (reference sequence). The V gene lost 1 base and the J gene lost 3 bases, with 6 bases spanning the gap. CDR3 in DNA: TGTGCCAGCAGTTTATATCCAGACTATGGCTACACCTTC. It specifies CASSLYPDYGYTF.

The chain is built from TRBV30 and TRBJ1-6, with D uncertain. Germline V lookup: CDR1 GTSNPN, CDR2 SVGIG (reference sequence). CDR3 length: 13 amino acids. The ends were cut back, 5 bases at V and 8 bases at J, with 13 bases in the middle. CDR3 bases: TGTGCCTGGCAAAGTAATATAGATTCACCCCTCCACTTT. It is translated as CAWQSNIDSPLHF.

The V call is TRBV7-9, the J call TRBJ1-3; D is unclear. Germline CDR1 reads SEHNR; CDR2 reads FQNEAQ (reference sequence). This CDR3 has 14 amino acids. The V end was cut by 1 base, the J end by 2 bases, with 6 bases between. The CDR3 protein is CASSLGQTGNTIYF. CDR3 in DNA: TGTGCCAGCAGCTTAGGCCAGACTGGAAACACCATATATTTT.

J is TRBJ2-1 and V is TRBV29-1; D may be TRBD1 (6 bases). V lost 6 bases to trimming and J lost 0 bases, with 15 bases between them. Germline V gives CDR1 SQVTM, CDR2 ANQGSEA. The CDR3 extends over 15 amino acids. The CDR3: CSVSGQGSSYNEQFF. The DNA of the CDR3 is TGCAGCGTCTCTGGCCAGGGGAGCTCCTACAATGAGCAGTTCTTC.

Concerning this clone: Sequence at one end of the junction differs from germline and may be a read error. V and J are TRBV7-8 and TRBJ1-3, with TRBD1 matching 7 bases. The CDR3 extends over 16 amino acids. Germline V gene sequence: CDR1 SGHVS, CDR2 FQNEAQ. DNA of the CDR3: TGTGCCAGCACCTTAAGGACAGGCTCTGGATCGGACACCATATATTTT. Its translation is CASTLRTGSGSDTIYF.

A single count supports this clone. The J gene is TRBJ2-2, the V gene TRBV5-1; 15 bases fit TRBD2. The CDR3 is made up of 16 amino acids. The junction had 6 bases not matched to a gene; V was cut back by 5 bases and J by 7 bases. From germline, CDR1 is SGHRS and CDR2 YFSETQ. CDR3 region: CASSRTSGGADGELFF. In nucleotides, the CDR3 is TGCGCCAGCAGTCGGACTAGCGGGGGGGCCGACGGGGAGCTGTTTTTT.

CDR3 nucleotide sequence: TGTGCCTGGAGTTCGGGGGCCTACAATGAGCAGTTCTTC. Translating gives CAWSSGAYNEQFF. This sequence joins TRBV30 and TRBJ2-1, with D perhaps matching TRBD2 (6 bases). Between the trimmed V and J ends, which lost 2 bases and 2 bases, there was a span of 7 bases. The CDR3 is 13 residues long. In germline, CDR1 is GTSNPN, CDR2 SVGIG (reference sequence). Full variable domain (rest looked up from reference TRBV30 and TRBJ2-1): SQTIHQWPATLVQPVGSPLSLECTVEGTSNPNLYWYRQAAGRGLQLLFYSVGIGQISSEVPQNLSASRPQDRQFILSSKKLLLSDSGFYLCAWSSGAYNEQFFGPGTRLTVL.

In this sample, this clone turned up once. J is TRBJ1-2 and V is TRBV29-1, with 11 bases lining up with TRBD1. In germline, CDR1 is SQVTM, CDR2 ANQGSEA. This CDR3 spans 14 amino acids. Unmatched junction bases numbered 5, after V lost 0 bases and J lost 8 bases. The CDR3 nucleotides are TGCAGCGTTGAAGATCGGGACAGGGGGTACGGCTACACCTTC. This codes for CSVEDRDRGYGYTF.

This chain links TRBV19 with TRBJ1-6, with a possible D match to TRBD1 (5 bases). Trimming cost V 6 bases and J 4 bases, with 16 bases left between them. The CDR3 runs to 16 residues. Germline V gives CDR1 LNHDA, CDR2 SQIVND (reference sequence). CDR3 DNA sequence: TGTGCCAGTAGACCAACCGACAGCTTTTATAATTCACCCCTCCACTTT. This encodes CASRPTDSFYNSPLHF. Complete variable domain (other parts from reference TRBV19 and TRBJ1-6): DGGITQSPKYLFRKEGQNVTLSCEQNLNHDAMYWYRQDPGQGLRLIYYSQIVNDFQKGDIAEGYSVSREKKESFPLTVTSAQKNPTAFYLCASRPTDSFYNSPLHFGNGTRLTVT.

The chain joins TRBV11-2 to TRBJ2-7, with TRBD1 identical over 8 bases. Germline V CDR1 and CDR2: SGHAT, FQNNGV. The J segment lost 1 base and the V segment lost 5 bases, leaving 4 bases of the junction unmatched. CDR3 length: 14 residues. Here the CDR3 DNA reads TGTGCCAGCAGCACAGGACAGGGATCCTACGAGCAGTACTTC. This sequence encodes CASSTGQGSYEQYF.

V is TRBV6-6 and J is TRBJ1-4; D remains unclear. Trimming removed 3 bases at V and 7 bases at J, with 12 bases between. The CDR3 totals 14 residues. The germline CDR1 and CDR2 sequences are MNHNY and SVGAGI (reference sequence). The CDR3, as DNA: TGTGCCAGCAGTTATCGAGGAGAGGGTGAAAAACTGTTTTTT. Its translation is CASSYRGEGEKLFF.

In nucleotides, the CDR3 is TGTGCCAGCAGCTTCAACCCTCGAGCGGGGGGGCTGGAGACCCAGTACTTC. This gives the protein CASSFNPRAGGLETQYF. The V call is TRBV9, the J call TRBJ2-5; 10 nucleotides line up with TRBD2. The germline gives CDR1 SGDLS, CDR2 YYNGEE. Trimming took 4 bases from V and 5 from J; bases not matched to a gene: 14. The CDR3 extends over 17 amino acids.

CDR3 nucleotide sequence: TGCGCCAGCAGCTTGGCCGGGGAGGAAAGTCAGCCCCAGCATTTT. It translates to CASSLAGEESQPQHF. The chain has TRBV5-1 and TRBJ1-5, with no clear D. This CDR3 comprises 15 residues. V shed 0 bases and J shed 6 bases, with 13 bases lying between them. The germline CDR1 and CDR2 sequences are SGHRS and YFSETQ.

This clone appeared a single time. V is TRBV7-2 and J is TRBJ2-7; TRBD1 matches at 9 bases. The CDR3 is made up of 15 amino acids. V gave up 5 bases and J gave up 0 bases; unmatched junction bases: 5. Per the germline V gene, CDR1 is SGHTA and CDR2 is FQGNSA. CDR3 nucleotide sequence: TGTGCCAGCAGCGCCGGGACAGGGAGCTCCTACGAGCAGTACTTC. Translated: CASSAGTGSSYEQYF.

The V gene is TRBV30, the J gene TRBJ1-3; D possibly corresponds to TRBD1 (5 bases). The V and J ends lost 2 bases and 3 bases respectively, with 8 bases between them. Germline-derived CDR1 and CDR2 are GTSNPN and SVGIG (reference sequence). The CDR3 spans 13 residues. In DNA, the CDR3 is TGTGCCTGGAGTTCGGGGGTTGGAAACACCATATATTTT. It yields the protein CAWSSGVGNTIYF.

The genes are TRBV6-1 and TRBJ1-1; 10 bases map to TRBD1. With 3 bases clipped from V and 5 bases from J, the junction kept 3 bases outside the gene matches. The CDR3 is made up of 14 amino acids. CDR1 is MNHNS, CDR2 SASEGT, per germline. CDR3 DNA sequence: TGTGCCAGCAGTGACGGACAGGGGGAGACTGAAGCTTTCTTT. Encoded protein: CASSDGQGETEAFF.

This CDR3 reads CASSPRPGDNEKLFF. CDR3 nucleotide sequence: TGCGCCAGCAGCCCGCGGCCAGGGGATAATGAAAAACTGTTTTTT. The rearrangement links TRBV5-1 to TRBJ1-4; a possible D gene is TRBD1 (6 bases). V was cut by 4 bases and J by 4 bases, with 14 bases left in between. Germline V gene data show CDR1 as SGHRS and CDR2 as YFSETQ. The length of the CDR3 is 15 residues.

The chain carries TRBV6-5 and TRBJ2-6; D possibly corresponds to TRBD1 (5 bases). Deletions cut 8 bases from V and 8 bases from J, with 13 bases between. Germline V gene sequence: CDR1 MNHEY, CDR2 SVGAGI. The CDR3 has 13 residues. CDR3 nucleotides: TGTGCCAGCCACGCAGCAGGGCCCAACGTCCTGACTTTC. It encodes CASHAAGPNVLTF.

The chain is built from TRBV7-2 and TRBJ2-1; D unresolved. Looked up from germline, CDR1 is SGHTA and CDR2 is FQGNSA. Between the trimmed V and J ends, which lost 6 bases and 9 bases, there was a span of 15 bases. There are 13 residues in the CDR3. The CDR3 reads CASSSEDAAEQFF. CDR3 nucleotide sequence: TGTGCCAGCAGTTCCGAGGATGCGGCTGAGCAGTTCTTC. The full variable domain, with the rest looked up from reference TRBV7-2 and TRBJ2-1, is GAGVSQSPSNKVTEKGKDVELRCDPISGHTALYWYRQSLGQGLEFLIYFQGNSAPDKSGLPSDRFSAERTGGSVSTLTIQRTQQEDSAVYLCASSSEDAAEQFFGPGTRLTVL.